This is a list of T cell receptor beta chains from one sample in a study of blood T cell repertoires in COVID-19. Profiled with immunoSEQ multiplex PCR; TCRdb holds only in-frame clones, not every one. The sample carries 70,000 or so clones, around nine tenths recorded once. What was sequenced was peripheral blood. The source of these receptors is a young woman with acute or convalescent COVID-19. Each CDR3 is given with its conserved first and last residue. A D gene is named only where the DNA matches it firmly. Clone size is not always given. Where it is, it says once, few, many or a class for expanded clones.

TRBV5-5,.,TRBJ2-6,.,CASNLETSGANVLTF,TGTGCCAGTAACCTCGAGACAAGTGGGGCCAACGTCCTGACTTTC
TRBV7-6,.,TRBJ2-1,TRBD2,CASSEKGGLAGVYNEQFF,TGTGCCAGCAGTGAAAAGGGTGGACTAGCGGGGGTATACAATGAGCAGTTCTTC
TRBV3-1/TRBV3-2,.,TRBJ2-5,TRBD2,CASSRLAGGLETQYF,TGTGCCAGCAGCCGACTAGCGGGAGGGCTGGAGACCCAGTACTTC
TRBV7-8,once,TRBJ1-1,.,CASSLVRGKNTEAFF,TGTGCCAGCAGCTTAGTGAGAGGAAAGAACACTGAAGCTTTCTTT
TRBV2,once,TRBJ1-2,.,CASTPDSHYGYTF,TGTGCCAGCACCCCAGACAGTCACTATGGCTACACCTTC
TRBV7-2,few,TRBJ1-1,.,CASSPKGQNTEAFF,TGTGCCAGCAGCCCAAAGGGACAGAACACTGAAGCTTTCTTT
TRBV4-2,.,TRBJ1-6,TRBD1,CASRPGQGWSPLHF,TGTGCCAGCAGACCCGGACAGGGCTGGTCACCCCTCCACTTT
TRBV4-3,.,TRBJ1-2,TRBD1,CASSKDREGYGYTF,TGCGCCAGCAGCAAAGACAGGGAGGGCTATGGCTACACCTTC
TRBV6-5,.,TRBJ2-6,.,CASNFPGANVLTF,TGTGCCAGCAACTTCCCTGGGGCCAACGTCCTGACTTTC
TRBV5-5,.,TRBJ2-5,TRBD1,CASSLAGTEQETQYF,TGTGCCAGCAGCTTGGCCGGGACAGAGCAAGAGACCCAGTACTTC
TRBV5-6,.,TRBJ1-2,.,CASSLQSYGYTF,TGTGCCAGCAGCCTACAGTCTTATGGCTACACCTTC
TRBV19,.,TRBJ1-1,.,CASRPWGVGNNTEAFF,TGTGCCAGTAGGCCCTGGGGTGTCGGGAATAACACTGAAGCTTTCTTT
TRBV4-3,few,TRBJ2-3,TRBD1,CASSQVPGQGTDTQYF,TGCGCCAGCAGCCAGGTACCGGGACAGGGTACAGATACGCAGTATTTT
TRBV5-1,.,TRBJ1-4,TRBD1,CASSLTGGFEKLFF,TGCGCCAGCAGCCTTACAGGGGGTTTTGAAAAACTGTTTTTT
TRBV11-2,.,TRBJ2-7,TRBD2,CASSLALAGGGEQYF,TGTGCCAGCAGCTTAGCCCTAGCGGGGGGTGGCGAGCAGTACTTC
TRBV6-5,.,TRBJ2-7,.,CASSQQYEQYF,TGTGCCAGCAGTCAACAGTACGAGCAGTACTTC
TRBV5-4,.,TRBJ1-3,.,CASSLQGSGNTIYF,TGTGCCAGCAGCCTCCAGGGGTCTGGAAACACCATATATTTT
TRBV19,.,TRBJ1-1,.,CASSSRGYGEAFF,TGTGCCAGTAGTTCCAGGGGTTACGGTGAAGCTTTCTTT
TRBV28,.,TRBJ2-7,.,CASSLMGGVGEQYF,TGTGCCAGCAGTTTAATGGGGGGAGTAGGCGAGCAGTACTTC
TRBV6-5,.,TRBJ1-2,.,CASIPWGRPDYGYTF,TGTGCCAGCATCCCTTGGGGCAGGCCTGACTATGGCTACACCTTC
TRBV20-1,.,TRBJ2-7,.,CSASTDSYEQYF,TGCAGTGCTAGTACAGACTCCTACGAGCAGTACTTC
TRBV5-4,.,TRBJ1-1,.,CASSLEQRNTEAFF,TGTGCCAGCAGCTTGGAACAGAGGAACACTGAAGCTTTCTTT
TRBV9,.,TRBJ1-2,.,CASSVARNGYTF,TGTGCCAGCAGCGTGGCCCGTAATGGCTACACCTTC
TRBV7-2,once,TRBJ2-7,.,CASNPGWGEQYF,TGTGCCAGCAACCCAGGGTGGGGCGAGCAGTACTTC
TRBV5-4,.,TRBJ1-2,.,CASSLAPRDGYTF,TGTGCCAGCAGCTTGGCCCCCAGGGATGGCTACACCTTC
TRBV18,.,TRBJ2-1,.,CASSPPNGYEQFF,TGTGCCAGCTCACCACCGAACGGTTATGAGCAGTTCTTC
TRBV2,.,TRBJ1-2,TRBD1,CASSETGTGVTF,TGTGCCAGCAGTGAAACTGGGACAGGCGTCACCTTC
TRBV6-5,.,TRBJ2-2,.,CASSSGTRGTGELFF,TGTGCCAGCAGTTCCGGGACTCGAGGCACCGGGGAGCTGTTTTTT
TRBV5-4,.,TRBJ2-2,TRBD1,CASSLTGDRTGELFF,TGTGCCAGCAGCCTTACAGGGGATAGGACCGGGGAGCTGTTTTTT
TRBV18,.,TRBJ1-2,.,CASSRTEWIGYTF,TGTGCCAGCTCACGGACAGAGTGGATAGGCTACACCTTC
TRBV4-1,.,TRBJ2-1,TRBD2,CASSQDGRSNNEQFF,TGCGCCAGCAGCCAAGACGGGAGGTCCAACAATGAGCAGTTCTTC
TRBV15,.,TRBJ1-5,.,CATSRDATPRGKPQHF,TGTGCCACCAGCAGAGATGCGACACCTCGGGGAAAGCCCCAGCATTTT
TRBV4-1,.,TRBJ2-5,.,CASSQAGKETQYF,TGCGCCAGCAGCCAAGCCGGGAAAGAGACCCAGTACTTC
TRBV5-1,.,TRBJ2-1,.,CASSRNNRVTYNEQFF,TGCGCCAGCAGCCGAAATAACAGAGTCACCTACAATGAGCAGTTCTTC
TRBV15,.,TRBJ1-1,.,CATSTMQGNPQLTEAFF,TGTGCCACCAGCACAATGCAGGGGAACCCCCAGCTCACTGAAGCTTTCTTT
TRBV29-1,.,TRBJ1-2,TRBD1,CSVGTGEDYGYTF,TGCAGCGTTGGGACAGGGGAGGACTATGGCTACACCTTC
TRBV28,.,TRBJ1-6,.,CASSLESSSYNSPLHF,TGTGCCAGCAGTTTAGAGAGTAGCTCCTATAATTCACCCCTCCACTTT
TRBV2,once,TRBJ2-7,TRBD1,CASSSTGAYSYEQYF,TGTGCCAGCAGTTCTACAGGGGCCTACTCCTACGAGCAGTACTTC
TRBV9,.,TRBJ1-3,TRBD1,CASSAQGAQSGNTIYF,TGTGCCAGCAGCGCCCAGGGGGCGCAGAGTGGAAACACCATATATTTT
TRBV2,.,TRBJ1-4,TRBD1,CASSKGQGFTNEKLFF,TGTGCCAGCAGCAAAGGACAGGGATTTACTAATGAAAAACTGTTTTTT
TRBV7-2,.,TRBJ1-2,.,CASSLDFLDRVNYGYTF,TGTGCCAGCAGCTTGGACTTTTTGGACCGAGTGAACTATGGCTACACCTTC
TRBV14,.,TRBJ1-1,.,CASSRGRAGAISEAFF,TGTGCCAGCAGCCGCGGGCGGGCAGGGGCTATTTCTGAAGCTTTCTTT
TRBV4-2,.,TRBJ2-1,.,CASSQALAGPYNEQFF,TGTGCCAGCAGCCAAGCACTAGCTGGGCCTTACAATGAGCAGTTCTTC
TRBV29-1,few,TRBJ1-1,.,CSVYTPGTEAFF,TGCAGCGTTTACACACCGGGAACTGAAGCTTTCTTT
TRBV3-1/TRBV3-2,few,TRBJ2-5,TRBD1,CASSHGTGTGETQYF,TGTGCCAGCAGCCATGGGACAGGGACGGGAGAGACCCAGTACTTC